The present T cell receptor (beta chain) was sequenced within a study of blood T cells in healthy people across ages. Combining a sample-barcoded 5' primer with a J-beta primer mix, a second PCR ran for roughly 7 to 11 cycles. TCRdb called the 5' RACE reads again in MiXCR, with one record for every CDR3 protein. The data contain 540,000 or so distinct CDR3 sequences, 25% to 30% of them singletons. This clonotype was observed at least ten times. The CDR3 covers 14 residues. Germline CDR1 is SGHRS and CDR2 is YFSETQ. V lost 1 base and J lost 7; bases outside the gene matches: 3. The origin of this receptor is a woman aged 70-85 years in good health. V usage is TRBV5-1 and J usage is TRBJ2-5; 11 nucleotides line up with TRBD2. The sample comprised blood. The CDR3 spells CASSLTSGGVTQYF. The CDR3 bases are TGCGCCAGCAGCTTGACTAGCGGGGGAGTGACCCAGTACTTC. Looking up the rest from reference TRBV5-1 and TRBJ2-5 gives the full variable domain: KAGVTQTPRYLIKTRGQQVTLSCSPISGHRSVSWYQQTPGQGLQFLFEYFSETQRNKGNFPGRFSGRQFSNSRSEMNVSTLELGDSALYLCASSLTSGGVTQYFGPGTRLLVL.